This T cell receptor (beta chain) derives from a study of blood T cells in healthy people across ages (dated by TCRdb to the mid-2010s). Context from the whole study: In model experiments, roughly one uniquely barcoded TCR beta cDNA molecule per two T cells was captured by template switching. The donors were divided into four age groups: young (average approximately 17 years), middle-aged (approximately 39), aged (about 60) and long-lived (nearly 85). The study measured age-related changes in TCR beta repertoire diversity using deep sequencing normalized with unique cDNA molecular identifiers. The study analyzed two additional independent replicas of 1 million unique cDNA reads from the same blood draw for two donors, one aged 18 to 30 and one aged 80 or older. Donors of different ages were randomly distributed across sequencing lanes to avoid experimental bias.

Systemically healthy Caucasian individuals from Russia, around 39 in total and aged about 6 to 95 years, were included as donors. Approximately 9 milliliters of peripheral blood were collected from each donor into EDTA-treated Vacutainer tubes. Ficoll-Paque density-gradient centrifugation was used to isolate PBMCs, with at least 6.5 million per sample. Total RNA was extracted from PBMCs with Trizol reagent, with at least 5 micrograms obtained per sample. For every donor, an aliquot of PBMCs went through flow cytometry to measure the percentages of naive CD45RAhigh/CD27high T cells. What the authors observed across the whole study: The percentage of naive T cells measured by flow cytometry correlated strongly with observed TCR beta diversity. Compared with the aged group, the long-lived group had more naive CD4+ T cells, fewer expanded clones and increased TCR diversity, a pattern suggesting age selection. Donor CMV infection status was unknown, potentially confounding age-related changes in expanded clonotypes. Bulk unsorted PBMC profiling prevented conclusive comparison of naive and antigen-experienced compartments. Observed TCR beta diversity per million T cells fell roughly linearly with age, and a significant reduction was already apparent by age approximately 41. Estimates of total diversity based on one million sequenced T cells were regarded as lower bounds and as underestimates.

On this clonotype itself: Its antigen is unknown. The record has no base qualities; no much larger clone is one base away.

Including cysteine and phenylalanine, the CDR3 has 19 amino acids. Of the read, only the CDR3 DNA is kept; its 57 bases are in frame from base 1. Trimmed from V: 1 base; trimmed from J: 4 bases; junction bases lacking a gene match: 16. The germline V gene yields MGHRA for CDR1 and YSYEKL for CDR2. Libraries were built with 5' RACE. These reads were obtained on an Illumina HiSeq 2500. A second about 7 to 12 cycle PCR used a sample-barcoded 5' primer and a J-beta primer mix. A unique molecular identifier was introduced onto each TCR beta cDNA molecule by a template-switch 5' adaptor carrying 12 random nucleotides. At least 2.5 million CDR3-containing paired-end reads were obtained from each sample. First-strand cDNA was synthesized from all RNA with the Mint cDNA synthesis kit, primed by a TRBC-specific oligonucleotide. All cDNA was treated with uracil-DNA glycosylase and then went through a first 18-cycle PCR with the universal primers M1SS and BC2_uni_R. Under the source paper's analysis protocol: For normalization, 1 million high-quality reads, each with a distinct molecular identifier, were randomly selected from each sample. Reads with shared molecular identifiers were discarded instead of being binned into consensus sequences. MiTCR, with a Q25 quality threshold and the strictest error-elimination algorithm, was used for CDR3 identification, clonotype clustering and error correction. A nonparametric unseen species model using Euler transformation provided a lower-bound estimate of total TCR beta diversity. The raw public data were reprocessed by TCRdb itself: fastp quality trimming at Q25, MiXCR clonotype calling, in-frame beta chains only. Every distinct CDR3 protein forms one entry, paired with its most common genes and DNA. The V and J calls and clone size come from TCRdb's table, not from the authors' own analysis. This sample holds some 700,000 distinct CDR3 sequences; approximately 21% were observed only once. The ten largest clonotypes hold around 21% of the sample.

This TCR was recovered from a man aged 65-85 years in good health. Material for sequencing was blood. Recombination joined TRBV4-1 with TRBJ2-5; 9 central bases correspond to TRBD2. The CDR3 sequence is CASSQVKWTSESLRETQYF. The nucleotides are TGCGCCAGCAGCCAAGTGAAGTGGACTAGCGAGAGTTTGCGAGAGACCCAGTACTTC.